This T cell receptor (beta chain) was recovered during a study of CD8 T cells in ankylosing spondylitis. General study results and limits: Peripheral blood held disease-linked clones only at relatively low frequency, and these were CD8+. Blood from ankylosing spondylitis patients appeared to carry a characteristic roughly 8-variant TCR beta motif. Existing reports had already noted some motif variants in reactive arthritis synovial fluid and blood.

V was pared by 1 base and J by 7 bases, with 5 bases between. The CDR3 consists of 12 residues. Germline V gene sequence: CDR1 SEHNR, CDR2 FQNEAQ (reference sequence). Quantitative 5'-RACE with molecular barcodes produced the TCR beta libraries. From the 5' RACE reads, TCRdb called clonotypes with MiXCR, one entry per CDR3 protein. The sample includes 190,000 or so distinct CDR3 sequences, around 13% of them seen just once. This clonotype has at least ten counts. The antigen is unknown. The V gene is TRBV7-9, the J gene TRBJ2-1; D is unresolved. The sequencing sample was made of blood, either unsorted or a sorted T cell fraction (not recorded which). The clonotype was recovered from a male donor with ankylosing spondylitis or in good health (not recorded which). In DNA form, the CDR3 reads TGTGCCAGCAGCTTAGTTGGGAATGAGCAGTTCTTC. Amino acid sequence: CASSLVGNEQFF.